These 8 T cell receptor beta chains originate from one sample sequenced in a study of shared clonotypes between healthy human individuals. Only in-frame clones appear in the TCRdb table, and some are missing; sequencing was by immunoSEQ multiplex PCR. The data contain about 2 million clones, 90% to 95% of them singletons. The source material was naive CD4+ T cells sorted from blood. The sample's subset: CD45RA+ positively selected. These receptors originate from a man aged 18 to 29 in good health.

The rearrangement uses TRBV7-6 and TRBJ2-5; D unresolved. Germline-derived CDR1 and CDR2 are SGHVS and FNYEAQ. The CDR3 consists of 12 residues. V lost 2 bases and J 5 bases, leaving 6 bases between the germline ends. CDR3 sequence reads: CASSLNRETQYF. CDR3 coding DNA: TGTGCCAGCAGCTTAAATCGTGAGACCCAGTACTTC.

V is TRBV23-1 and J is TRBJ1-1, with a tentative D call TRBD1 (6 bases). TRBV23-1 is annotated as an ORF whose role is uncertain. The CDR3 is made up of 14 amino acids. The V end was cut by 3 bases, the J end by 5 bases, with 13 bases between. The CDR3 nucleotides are TGCGCCAGCAGTCACACAGGGCGATGGACTGAAGCTTTCTTT. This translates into CASSHTGRWTEAFF.

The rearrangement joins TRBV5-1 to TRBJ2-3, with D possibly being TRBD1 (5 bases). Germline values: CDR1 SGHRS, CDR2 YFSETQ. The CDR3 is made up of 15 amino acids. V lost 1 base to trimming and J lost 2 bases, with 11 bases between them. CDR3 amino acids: CASSLNTGNTDTQYF. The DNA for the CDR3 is TGCGCCAGCAGCTTGAACACAGGTAACACAGATACGCAGTATTTT.

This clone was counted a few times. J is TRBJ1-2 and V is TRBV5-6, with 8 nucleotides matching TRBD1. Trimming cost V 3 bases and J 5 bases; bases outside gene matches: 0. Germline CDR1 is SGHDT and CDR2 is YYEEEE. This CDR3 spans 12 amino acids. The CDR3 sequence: CASSWTGYGYTF. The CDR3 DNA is TGTGCCAGCAGCTGGACAGGGTATGGCTACACCTTC.

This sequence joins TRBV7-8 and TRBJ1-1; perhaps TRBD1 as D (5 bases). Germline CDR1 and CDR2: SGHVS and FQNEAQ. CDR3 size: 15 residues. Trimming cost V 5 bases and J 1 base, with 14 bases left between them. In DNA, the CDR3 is TGTGCCAGCAGCCTACATCGGGGCCGGAACACTGAAGCTTTCTTT. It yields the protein CASSLHRGRNTEAFF. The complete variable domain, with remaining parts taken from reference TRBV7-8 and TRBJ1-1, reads GAGVSQSPRYKVAKRGQDVALRCDPISGHVSLFWYQQALGQGPEFLTYFQNEAQLDKSGLPSDRFFAERPEGSVSTLKIQRTQQEDSAVYLCASSLHRGRNTEAFFGQGTRLTVV.

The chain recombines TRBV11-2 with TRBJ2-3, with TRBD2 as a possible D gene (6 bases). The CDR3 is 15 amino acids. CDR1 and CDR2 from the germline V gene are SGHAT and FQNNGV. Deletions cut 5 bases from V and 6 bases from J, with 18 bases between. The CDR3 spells CASSLGLSPRDTQYF. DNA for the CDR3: TGTGCCAGCAGCCTGGGACTCAGCCCTCGGGATACGCAGTATTTT.

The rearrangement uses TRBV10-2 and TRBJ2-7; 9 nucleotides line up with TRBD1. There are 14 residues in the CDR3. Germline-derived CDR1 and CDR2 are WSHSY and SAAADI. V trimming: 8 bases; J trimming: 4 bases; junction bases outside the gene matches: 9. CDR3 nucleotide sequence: TGCGCCAGCCGAGCGGGGACAGGGCGATACGAGCAGTACTTC. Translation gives CASRAGTGRYEQYF.

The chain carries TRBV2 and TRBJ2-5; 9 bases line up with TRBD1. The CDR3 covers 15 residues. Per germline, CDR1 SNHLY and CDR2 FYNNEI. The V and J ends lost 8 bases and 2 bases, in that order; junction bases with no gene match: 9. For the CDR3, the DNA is TGTGCCAGCGGAACAGGGGGCGCGGGGCAAGAGACCCAGTACTTC. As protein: CASGTGGAGQETQYF.